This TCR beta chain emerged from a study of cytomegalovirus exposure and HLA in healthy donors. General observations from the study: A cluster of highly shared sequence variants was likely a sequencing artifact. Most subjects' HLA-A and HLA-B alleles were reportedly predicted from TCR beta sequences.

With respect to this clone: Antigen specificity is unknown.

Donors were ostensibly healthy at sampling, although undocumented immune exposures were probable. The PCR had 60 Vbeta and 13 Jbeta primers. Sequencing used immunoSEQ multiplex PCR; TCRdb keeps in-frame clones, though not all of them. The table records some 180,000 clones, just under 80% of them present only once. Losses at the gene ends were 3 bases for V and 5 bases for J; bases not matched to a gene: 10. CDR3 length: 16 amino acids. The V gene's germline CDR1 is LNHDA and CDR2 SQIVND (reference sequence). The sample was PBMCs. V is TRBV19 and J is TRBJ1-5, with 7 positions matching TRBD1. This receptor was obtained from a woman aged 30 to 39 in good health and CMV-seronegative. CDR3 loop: CASSMALRGLDQPQHF. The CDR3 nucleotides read TGTGCCAGTAGTATGGCGCTGAGGGGGCTGGATCAGCCCCAGCATTTT.